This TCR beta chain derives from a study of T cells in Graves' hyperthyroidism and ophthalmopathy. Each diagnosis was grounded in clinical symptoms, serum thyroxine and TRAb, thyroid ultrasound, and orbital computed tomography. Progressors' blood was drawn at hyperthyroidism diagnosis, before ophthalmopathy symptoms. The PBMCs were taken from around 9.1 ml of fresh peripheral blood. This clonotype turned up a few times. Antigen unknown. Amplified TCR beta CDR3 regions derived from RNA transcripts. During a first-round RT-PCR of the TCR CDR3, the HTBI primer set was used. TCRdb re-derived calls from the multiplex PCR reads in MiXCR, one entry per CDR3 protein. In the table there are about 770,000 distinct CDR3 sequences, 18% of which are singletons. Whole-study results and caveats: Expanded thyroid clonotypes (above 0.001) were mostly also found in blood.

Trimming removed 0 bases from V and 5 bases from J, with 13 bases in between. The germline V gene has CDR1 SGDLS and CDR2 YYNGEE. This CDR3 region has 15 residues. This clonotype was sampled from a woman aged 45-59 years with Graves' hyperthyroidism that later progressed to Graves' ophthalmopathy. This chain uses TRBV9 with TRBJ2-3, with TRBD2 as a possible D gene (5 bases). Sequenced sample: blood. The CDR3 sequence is CASSVGVRGVDTQYF. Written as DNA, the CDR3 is TGTGCCAGCAGCGTAGGGGTTCGGGGAGTAGATACGCAGTATTTT.